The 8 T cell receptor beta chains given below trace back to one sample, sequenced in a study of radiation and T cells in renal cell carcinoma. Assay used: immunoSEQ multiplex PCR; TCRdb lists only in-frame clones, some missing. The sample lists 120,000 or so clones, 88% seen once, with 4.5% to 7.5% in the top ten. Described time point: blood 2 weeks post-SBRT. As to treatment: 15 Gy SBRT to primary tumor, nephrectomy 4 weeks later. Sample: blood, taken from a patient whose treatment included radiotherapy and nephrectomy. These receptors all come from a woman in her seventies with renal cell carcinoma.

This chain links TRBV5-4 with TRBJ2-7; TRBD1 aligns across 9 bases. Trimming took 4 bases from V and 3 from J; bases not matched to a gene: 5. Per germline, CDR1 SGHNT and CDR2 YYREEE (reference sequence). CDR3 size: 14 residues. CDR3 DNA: TGTGCCAGCAGCACAAGACAGGGGGACTACGAGCAGTACTTC. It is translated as CASSTRQGDYEQYF.

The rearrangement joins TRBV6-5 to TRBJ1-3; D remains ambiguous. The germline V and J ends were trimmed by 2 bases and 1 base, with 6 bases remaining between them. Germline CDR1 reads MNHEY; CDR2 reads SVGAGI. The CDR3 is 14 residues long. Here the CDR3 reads CASSYAASGNTIYF. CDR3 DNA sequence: TGTGCCAGCAGTTACGCAGCATCTGGAAACACCATATATTTT.

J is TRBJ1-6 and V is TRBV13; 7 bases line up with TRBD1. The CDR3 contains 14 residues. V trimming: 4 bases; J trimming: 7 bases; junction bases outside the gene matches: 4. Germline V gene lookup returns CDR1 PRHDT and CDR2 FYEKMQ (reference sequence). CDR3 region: CASSSGDRNSPLHF. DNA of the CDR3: TGTGCCAGCAGCTCTGGGGACAGAAATTCACCCCTCCACTTT.

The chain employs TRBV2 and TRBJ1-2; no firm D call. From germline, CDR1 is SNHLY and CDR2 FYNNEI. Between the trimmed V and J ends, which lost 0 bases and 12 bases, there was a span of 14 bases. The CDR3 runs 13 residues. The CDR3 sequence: CASSEALLGFNTF. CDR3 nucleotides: TGTGCCAGCAGTGAAGCGCTGTTAGGTTTCAACACCTTC. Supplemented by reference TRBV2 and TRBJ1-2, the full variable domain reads EPEVTQTPSHQVTQMGQEVILRCVPISNHLYFYWYRQILGQKVEFLVSFYNNEISEKSEIFDDQFSVERPDGSNFTLKIRSTKLEDSAMYFCASSEALLGFNTFGSGTRLTVV.

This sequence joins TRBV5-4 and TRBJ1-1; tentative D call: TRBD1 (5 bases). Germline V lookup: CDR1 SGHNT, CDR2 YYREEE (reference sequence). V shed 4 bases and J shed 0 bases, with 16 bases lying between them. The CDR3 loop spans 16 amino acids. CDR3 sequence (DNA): TGTGCCAGCAGCCGATCTCGTGTGACAGTGAACACTGAAGCTTTCTTT. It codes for CASSRSRVTVNTEAFF.

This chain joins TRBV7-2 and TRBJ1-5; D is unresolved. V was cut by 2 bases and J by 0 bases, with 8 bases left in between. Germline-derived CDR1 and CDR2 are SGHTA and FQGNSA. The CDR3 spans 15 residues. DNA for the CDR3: TGTGCCAGCAGCTTAACAGCTGATAGCAATCAGCCCCAGCATTTT. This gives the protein CASSLTADSNQPQHF.

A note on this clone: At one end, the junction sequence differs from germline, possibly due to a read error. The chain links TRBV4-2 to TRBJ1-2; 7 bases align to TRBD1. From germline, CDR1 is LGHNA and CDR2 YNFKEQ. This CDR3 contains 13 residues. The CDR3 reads CASSGDRDYGCTF. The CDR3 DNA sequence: TGTGCCAGCAGCGGTGACAGGGACTATGGCTGCACCTTC.

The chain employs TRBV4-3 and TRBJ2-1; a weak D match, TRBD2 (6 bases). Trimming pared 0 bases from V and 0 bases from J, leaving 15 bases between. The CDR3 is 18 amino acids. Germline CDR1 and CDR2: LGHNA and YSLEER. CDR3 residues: CASSQDPRGVSSYNEQFF. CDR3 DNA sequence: TGCGCCAGCAGCCAAGACCCCCGCGGGGTAAGCTCCTACAATGAGCAGTTCTTC.